One and the same sample provided the 26 T cell receptor beta chains below, sequenced in a study of T-cell memory formation after mild COVID-19. TCRdb analysed the 5' RACE reads with MiXCR anew, one entry per CDR3 protein. The sample contains around 82,000 distinct CDR3 sequences, 13% of which appear only once. Sample: PBMCs or a T cell subset sorted from them (not recorded which). The source of these receptors is a man younger than 35 who had mild COVID-19 (a few samples of this study predate the infection). Cell type and time point are not known.

This clonotype appeared many times. This sequence joins TRBV5-1 and TRBJ2-7; D is undetermined. CDR3 length equals 8 residues. CDR1 and CDR2 (germline): SGHRS, YFSETQ. The V gene lost 10 bases and the J gene lost 5 bases, with 4 bases spanning the gap. The CDR3 DNA sequence: TGCGCCCTTGACGAGCAGTACTTC. This sequence encodes CALDEQYF.

The CDR3 reads CASSAPTSGDRGFEQFF. CDR3 DNA: TGTGCCAGCAGTGCCCCGACCTCGGGAGACAGGGGGTTTGAGCAGTTCTTC. V and J are TRBV2 and TRBJ2-1, with 9 bases fitting TRBD1. J was trimmed by 9 bases and V by 4 bases; bases with no gene match: 16. The CDR3 consists of 17 residues. Looked up from germline, CDR1 is SNHLY and CDR2 is FYNNEI.

This clonotype was seen only a few times. This chain uses TRBV12-3 or TRBV12-4 with TRBJ2-5; the match to TRBD1 covers 8 bases. CDR3 length equals 12 residues. The V gene end was trimmed by 7 bases and the J gene end by 5 bases; junction bases not matched to a gene: 3. The CDR3 region is CASTRQGETQYF. The CDR3, as DNA: TGTGCCAGCACCCGACAGGGGGAGACCCAGTACTTC.

As to this clonotype: The junction departs from germline at one end; a sequencing error may be responsible. This chain links TRBV30 with TRBJ1-1; D is perhaps TRBD1 (6 bases). CDR1 GTSNPN and CDR2 SVGIG come from the germline V gene (reference sequence). The length of the CDR3 is 11 residues. CDR3 protein: CAWNQGGGALF. Written as DNA, the CDR3 is TGTGCCTGGAACCAGGGAGGGGGAGCTTTATTT.

The chain has TRBV3-1 and TRBJ2-7; tentative D call: TRBD1 (6 bases). The CDR3 runs 14 residues. The V end lost 1 base, the J end lost 4 bases, and 11 bases lay between the germline ends. The germline CDR1 and CDR2 sequences are LGHDT and YNNKEL (reference sequence). CDR3 nucleotide sequence: TGTGCCAGCAGCCAAGCAGGGGACCCTTACGAGCAGTACGTC. This sequence encodes CASSQAGDPYEQYV.

The chain couples TRBV6-5 to TRBJ1-6; 7 bases are shared with TRBD1. Trimming took 2 bases from V and 0 from J; bases not matched to a gene: 4. Germline V gives CDR1 MNHEY, CDR2 SVGAGI. The CDR3 consists of 17 residues. The DNA of the CDR3 is TGTGCCAGCAGTTACCGAGGGGACAGCTCCTATAATTCACCCCTCCACTTT. This sequence encodes CASSYRGDSSYNSPLHF.

The rearrangement joins TRBV7-8 to TRBJ2-5, with D tentatively TRBD1 (5 bases). This CDR3 region has 12 residues. Germline CDR1 SGHVS, CDR2 FQNEAQ. The ends were cut back, 8 bases at V and 5 bases at J, with 12 bases in the middle. The CDR3 loop reads CASADIPETQYF. CDR3 nucleotides: TGTGCCAGCGCGGACATCCCGGAGACCCAGTACTTC.

The gene calls are TRBV7-6 and TRBJ1-4, with 8 bases that match TRBD1. The germline gives CDR1 SGHVS, CDR2 FNYEAQ. With 4 bases clipped from V and 7 bases from J, the junction kept 8 bases outside the gene matches. This CDR3 has 15 amino acids. The CDR3 DNA is TGTGCCAGCAGCTCCAACGACAGGGGAGGTGAAAAACTGTTTTTT. Its translation is CASSSNDRGGEKLFF.

This clonotype turned up a few times. V usage is TRBV3-1 and J usage is TRBJ2-7; D unclear. Germline CDR1 reads LGHDT; CDR2 reads YNNKEL (reference sequence). V was shortened by 0 bases and J by 5 bases, with 8 bases between the two germline ends. CDR3 length: 13 residues. The CDR3 loop reads CASSQEWGDEQYF. Here the CDR3 DNA reads TGTGCCAGCAGCCAAGAGTGGGGTGACGAGCAGTACTTC.

A few counts support this clonotype. The chain combines TRBV11-2 with TRBJ1-1; D is uncertain. There are 15 residues in the CDR3. Germline CDR1 SGHAT, CDR2 FQNNGV. Trimming cost V 5 bases and J 0 bases, with 13 bases left between them. Here the CDR3 DNA reads TGTGCCAGCAGCCACGGTGGGCGAGTGAACACTGAAGCTTTCTTT. It yields the protein CASSHGGRVNTEAFF.

The genes are TRBV12-3 or TRBV12-4 and TRBJ2-3; the match to TRBD2 covers 8 bases. The J segment lost 4 bases and the V segment lost 3 bases, leaving 3 bases of the junction unmatched. The CDR3 length is 14 residues. The CDR3 sequence: CASSFGAGADTQYF. For the CDR3, the DNA is TGTGCCAGCAGTTTTGGAGCGGGGGCAGATACGCAGTATTTT.

This clonotype appeared a few times. The rearrangement joins TRBV4-1 to TRBJ2-7, with D possibly TRBD2 on 6 matching bases. This CDR3 is built from 14 residues. From germline, CDR1 is MGHRA and CDR2 YSYEKL. V was shortened by 0 bases and J by 3 bases, with 9 bases between the two germline ends. CDR3 bases: TGCGCCAGCAGCCAAGAAGGAGGGAGCTACGAGCAGTACTTC. Encoded protein: CASSQEGGSYEQYF.

In this sample, this clonotype turned up a few times. The chain carries TRBV4-2 and TRBJ2-3; 11 bases fit TRBD2. V dropped 4 bases and J dropped 3; count of bases not matched to a gene: 6. Germline values: CDR1 LGHNA, CDR2 YNFKEQ. The CDR3 sequence is 16 residues long. Here the CDR3 DNA reads TGTGCCAGCAGCCCCACTAGCGGGGGAGGGACAGATACGCAGTATTTT. Translation gives CASSPTSGGGTDTQYF.

A single count supports this clonotype. This sequence joins TRBV20-1 and TRBJ2-5, with TRBD2 matching over 7 bases. Unmatched junction bases numbered 8, after V lost 3 bases and J lost 4 bases. Germline V gives CDR1 DFQATT, CDR2 SNEGSKA (reference sequence). The CDR3 loop spans 14 amino acids. The CDR3 is CSARGWTGGETQYF. CDR3 in DNA: TGCAGTGCTAGGGGATGGACGGGAGGAGAGACCCAGTACTTC.

This sequence joins TRBV4-1 and TRBJ1-1; unclear D gene. Germline values: CDR1 MGHRA, CDR2 YSYEKL. The CDR3 runs to 12 residues. The V and J ends lost 2 bases and 1 base respectively, with 2 bases between them. DNA for the CDR3: TGCGCCAGCAGCCAAACGAACACTGAAGCTTTCTTT. Residues: CASSQTNTEAFF.

The chain couples TRBV7-9 to TRBJ2-7; 7 nucleotides align to TRBD2. Germline CDR1 SEHNR, CDR2 FQNEAQ (reference sequence). The V segment lost 7 bases and the J segment 6 bases; nucleotides outside the gene matches: 6. The CDR3 has 12 amino acids. The DNA of the CDR3 is TGTGCCAGCACCTTCGGCGGGGGCGAGCAGTACTTC. As protein: CASTFGGGEQYF.

This clonotype was counted only a few times. DNA of the CDR3: TGTGCCAGCAGCTGGGACAGGGGGTTCGACACTGAAGCTTTCTTT. Encoded protein: CASSWDRGFDTEAFF. V is TRBV7-6 and J is TRBJ1-1, with TRBD1 matching over 11 bases. Germline V gene sequence: CDR1 SGHVS, CDR2 FNYEAQ. With 4 bases clipped from V and 3 bases from J, the junction kept 4 bases outside the gene matches. The CDR3 extends over 15 amino acids.

The chain employs TRBV15 and TRBJ2-1; possibly TRBD2 for D (5 bases). Germline V gives CDR1 LNHNV, CDR2 YYDKDF (reference sequence). The CDR3 consists of 18 residues. V lost 0 bases to trimming and J lost 2 bases, with 17 bases between them. The CDR3 sequence is CATSRDLSVAGTYNEQFF. CDR3 nucleotides: TGTGCCACCAGCAGAGATCTTTCAGTGGCGGGTACCTACAATGAGCAGTTCTTC.

This clonotype was seen a handful of times. This chain connects TRBV28 to TRBJ1-2; no reliable D call. This CDR3 is 15 amino acids long. Per germline, CDR1 MDHEN and CDR2 SYDVKM. Deletions cut 5 bases from V and 1 base from J, with 14 bases between. CDR3 sequence (DNA): TGTGCCAGCAGTACCCTGACGGAAATTAACTATGGCTACACCTTC. Translated: CASSTLTEINYGYTF.

A few counts support this clonotype. The chain has TRBV12-3 or TRBV12-4 and TRBJ1-4, with 8 bases that match TRBD1. The junction had 4 bases not matched to a gene; V was cut back by 4 bases and J by 0 bases. The CDR3 covers 16 residues. CDR3 in DNA: TGTGCCAGCAGTTCGGAACAGGGGGCAACTAATGAAAAACTGTTTTTT. It translates to CASSSEQGATNEKLFF.

The chain is built from TRBV7-9 and TRBJ1-1; D not resolved. Germline CDR1 SEHNR, CDR2 FQNEAQ (reference sequence). The V end was cut by 5 bases, the J end by 6 bases, with 10 bases between. CDR3 length: 12 residues. This CDR3 reads CASSPPQPEAFF. The DNA for the CDR3 is TGTGCCAGCAGCCCCCCCCAGCCTGAAGCTTTCTTT.

The chain recombines TRBV28 with TRBJ2-1; 8 bases are shared with TRBD1. The germline V gene encodes CDR1 MDHEN and CDR2 SYDVKM. The CDR3 contains 14 residues. V lost 3 bases to trimming and J lost 3 bases; unmatched junction nucleotides: 1. Written as DNA, the CDR3 is TGTGCCAGCAGTTTGACAGGGGTCTACAATGAGCAGTTCTTC. Translating gives CASSLTGVYNEQFF.

In this sample, this clonotype turned up a few times. This sequence joins TRBV15 and TRBJ2-5; 9 bases match TRBD1. The J segment lost 9 bases and the V segment lost 1 base, leaving 6 bases of the junction unmatched. Per the germline V gene, CDR1 is LNHNV and CDR2 is YYDKDF (reference sequence). The CDR3 totals 14 residues. Written as DNA, the CDR3 is TGTGCCACCAGCAGAGGGACAGGGGTCGAGGCCCAGTACTTC. Its translation is CATSRGTGVEAQYF.

This rearrangement joins TRBV4-3 to TRBJ2-7; 7 bases map to TRBD1. Trimming at V came to 4 bases and at J to 1 base, leaving 10 bases not matched to a gene. The CDR3 runs to 16 residues. The V gene's germline CDR1 is LGHNA and CDR2 YSLEER. The DNA for the CDR3 is TGCGCCAGCAGCCCCGGATGGGGACAGTATTCCTACGAGCAGTACTTC. This translates into CASSPGWGQYSYEQYF.

This clonotype appeared a few times. The chain couples TRBV20-1 to TRBJ2-7; D may be TRBD2 (6 bases). Trimming shortened V by 6 bases and J by 0 bases, and 12 bases separated the two germline ends. The CDR3 has 13 residues. Germline CDR1 reads DFQATT; CDR2 reads SNEGSKA (reference sequence). This chain's CDR3 is CSATGTLSYEQYF. CDR3 nucleotides: TGCAGTGCAACCGGGACTCTCTCCTACGAGCAGTACTTC.

The table lists this clonotype with a few counts. The V and J genes are TRBV10-2 and TRBJ2-3, with D unclear. This CDR3 contains 15 residues. Germline CDR1 reads WSHSY; CDR2 reads SAAADI. V was clipped by 7 bases and J by 4 bases, with 18 bases between them. The CDR3 nucleotides are TGCGCCAGCAAACAGATTGACCATTTCCCAGATACGCAGTATTTT. Protein sequence: CASKQIDHFPDTQYF.